This entry concerns a single TCR beta chain. One end of the junction fails to match germline, which may point to a read error. Time point indicated: after trial treatment. Treatment reported: LDRT plus nivolumab, ipilimumab, low-dose cyclophosphamide and aspirin (RACIN trial). As their treatment, donors received nivolumab, ipilimumab, aspirin, low-dose cyclophosphamide and low-dose radiotherapy. Germline V CDR1 and CDR2: MNHGY, SAAAGT. The CDR3 spans 14 residues. With a constant-region primer and a V-primer adapter, TCRs were subjected to about 20 PCR cycles of amplification. TCRdb analysed the reads with MiXCR anew, one entry per CDR3 protein. The sample contains approximately 52,000 distinct CDR3 sequences, around a third of which appear only once. These data belong to a study of low-dose radiotherapy and immunotherapy resistance in tumors. Study-level information: Every two weeks patients got nivolumab 240 mg flat dose, plus ipilimumab 1 mg/kg every six weeks, intravenously.

This receptor was taken from a male donor with rectosigmoid adenocarcinoma. The sample consisted of PBMCs, taken after low-dose radiotherapy plus immunotherapy. The chain carries TRBV6-8 and TRBJ1-1, with D perhaps matching TRBD1 (5 bases). CDR3 amino acids: CASSEGTPRKEAFF. CDR3 coding DNA: TGTGCCAGCAGTGAAGGGACGCCGCGGAAGGAAGCCTTCTTT.